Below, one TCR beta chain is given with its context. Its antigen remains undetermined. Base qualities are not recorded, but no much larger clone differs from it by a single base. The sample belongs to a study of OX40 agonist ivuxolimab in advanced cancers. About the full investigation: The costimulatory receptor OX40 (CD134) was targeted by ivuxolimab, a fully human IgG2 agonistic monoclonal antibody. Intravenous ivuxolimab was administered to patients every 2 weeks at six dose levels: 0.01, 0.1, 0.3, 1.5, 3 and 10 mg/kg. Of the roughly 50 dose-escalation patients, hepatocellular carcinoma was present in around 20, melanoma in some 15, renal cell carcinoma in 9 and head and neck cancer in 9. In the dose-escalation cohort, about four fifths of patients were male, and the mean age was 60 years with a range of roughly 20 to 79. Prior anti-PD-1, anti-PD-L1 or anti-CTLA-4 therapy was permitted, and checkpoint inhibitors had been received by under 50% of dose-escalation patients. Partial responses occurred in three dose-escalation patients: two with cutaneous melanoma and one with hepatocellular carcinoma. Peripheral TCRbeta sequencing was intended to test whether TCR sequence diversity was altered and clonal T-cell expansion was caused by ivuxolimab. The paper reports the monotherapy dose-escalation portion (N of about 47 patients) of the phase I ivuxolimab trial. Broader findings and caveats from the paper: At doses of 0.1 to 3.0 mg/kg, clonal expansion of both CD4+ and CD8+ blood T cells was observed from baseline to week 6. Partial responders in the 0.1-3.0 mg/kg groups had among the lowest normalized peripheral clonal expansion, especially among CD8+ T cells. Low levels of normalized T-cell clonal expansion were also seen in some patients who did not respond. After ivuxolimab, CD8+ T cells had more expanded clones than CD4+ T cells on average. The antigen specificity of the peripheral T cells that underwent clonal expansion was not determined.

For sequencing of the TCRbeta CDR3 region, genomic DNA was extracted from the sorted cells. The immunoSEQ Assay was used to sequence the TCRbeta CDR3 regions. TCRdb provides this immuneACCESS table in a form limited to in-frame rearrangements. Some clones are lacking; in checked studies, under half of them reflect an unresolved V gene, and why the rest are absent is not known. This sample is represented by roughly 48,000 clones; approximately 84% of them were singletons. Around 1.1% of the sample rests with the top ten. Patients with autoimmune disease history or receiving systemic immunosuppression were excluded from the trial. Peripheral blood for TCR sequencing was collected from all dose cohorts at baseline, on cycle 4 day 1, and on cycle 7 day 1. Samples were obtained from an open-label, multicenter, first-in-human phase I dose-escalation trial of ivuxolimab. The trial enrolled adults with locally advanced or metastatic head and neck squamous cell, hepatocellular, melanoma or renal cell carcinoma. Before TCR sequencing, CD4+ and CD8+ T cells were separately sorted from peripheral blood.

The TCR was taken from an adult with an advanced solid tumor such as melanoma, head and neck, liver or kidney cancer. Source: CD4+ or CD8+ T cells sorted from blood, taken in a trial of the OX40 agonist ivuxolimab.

The CDR3 region has the sequence CASSESPRQGAADTQYF. DNA sequence: TGTGCCAGCAGTGAATCGCCGCGACAGGGGGCCGCAGATACGCAGTATTTT. Here the chain combines TRBV25-1 and TRBJ2-3; 10 bases in the middle match TRBD1. The CDR3, from cysteine to phenylalanine, totals 17 residues. Just the 51-base CDR3 DNA is kept, in frame starting at base 1. CDR1 is given as MGHDK and CDR2 as SYGVNS, both from the germline V gene. Germline trimming: 1 base from V, 4 bases from J; junction bases outside gene matches: 8.